This T cell receptor (beta chain) was found in a study of molecular identifiers for immune sequencing clone quantification. Overall study findings and caveats: Over 97% of CMV-specific effector molecules, but under 1% of naive ones, were in clones above 20 copies.

With regard to this clonotype: Its antigen is still unknown. The junction departs from germline at one end; a sequencing error may be responsible.

CDR1 and CDR2 from the germline V gene are SEHNR and FQNEAQ (reference sequence). The CDR3 sequence is 11 residues long. MiXCR, run by TCRdb on the PCR reads, gives a single entry per CDR3 protein. Of approximately 100,000 distinct CDR3 sequences in the sample, over 30% are singletons; the top ten hold roughly 4.2%. V and J are TRBV7-9 and TRBJ1-1, with 7 nucleotides matching TRBD1. The sequence came from a human donor in good health. Some libraries in this study had Jurkat cell RNA spiked in. The sample comprised naive CD8+ T cells from blood, with Jurkat cell RNA spiked in. Subset defined: FACS-sorted CD8+CD4-CCR7+CD45RA+ naive T cells. For the CDR3, the DNA is TGTGCCAGCAGCTTGGGGACAGAAGCTATCTTT. Amino acid sequence: CASSLGTEAIF.